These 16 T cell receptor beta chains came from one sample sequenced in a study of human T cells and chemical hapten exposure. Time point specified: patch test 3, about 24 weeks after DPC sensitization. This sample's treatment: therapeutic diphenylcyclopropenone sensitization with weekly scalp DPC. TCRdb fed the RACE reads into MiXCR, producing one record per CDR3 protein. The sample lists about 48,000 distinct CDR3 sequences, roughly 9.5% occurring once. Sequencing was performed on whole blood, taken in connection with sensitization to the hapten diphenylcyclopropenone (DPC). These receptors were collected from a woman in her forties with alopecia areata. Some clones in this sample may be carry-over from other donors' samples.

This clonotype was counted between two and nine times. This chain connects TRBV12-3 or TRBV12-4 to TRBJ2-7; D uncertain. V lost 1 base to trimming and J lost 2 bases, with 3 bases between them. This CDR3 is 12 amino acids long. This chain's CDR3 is CASSLVTYEQYF. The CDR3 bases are TGTGCCAGCAGTTTAGTTACCTACGAGCAGTACTTC.

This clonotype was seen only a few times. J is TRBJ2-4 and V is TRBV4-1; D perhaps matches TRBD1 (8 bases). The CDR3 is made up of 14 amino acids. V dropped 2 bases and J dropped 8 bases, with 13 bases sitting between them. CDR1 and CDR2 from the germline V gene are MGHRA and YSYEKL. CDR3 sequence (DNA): TGCGCCAGCAGCCAAAACAGGGGGGGGTACATTCAGTACTTC. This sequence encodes CASSQNRGGYIQYF.

The CDR3 loop reads CASSPRPNLAKNIQYF. As DNA, the CDR3 is TGTGCCAGCAGCCCCCGTCCGAACTTAGCCAAAAACATTCAGTACTTC. The V call is TRBV7-2, the J call TRBJ2-4; no clear D. Trimming left V 5 bases short and J 0 bases short, with 14 bases between. This CDR3 spans 16 amino acids. CDR1 is SGHTA, CDR2 FQGNSA, per germline.

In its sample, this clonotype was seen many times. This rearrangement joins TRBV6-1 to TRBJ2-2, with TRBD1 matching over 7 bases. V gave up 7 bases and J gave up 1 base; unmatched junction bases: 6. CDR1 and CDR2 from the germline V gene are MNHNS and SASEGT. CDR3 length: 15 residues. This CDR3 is CASTPRTGNTGELFF. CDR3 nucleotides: TGTGCCAGCACCCCGCGGACAGGGAACACCGGGGAGCTGTTTTTT.

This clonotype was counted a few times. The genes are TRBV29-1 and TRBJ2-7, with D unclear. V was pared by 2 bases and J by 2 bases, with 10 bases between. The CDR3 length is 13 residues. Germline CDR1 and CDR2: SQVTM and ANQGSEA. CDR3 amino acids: CSVEIGLTYEQYF. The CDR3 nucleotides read TGCAGCGTTGAAATTGGGCTAACCTACGAGCAGTACTTC.

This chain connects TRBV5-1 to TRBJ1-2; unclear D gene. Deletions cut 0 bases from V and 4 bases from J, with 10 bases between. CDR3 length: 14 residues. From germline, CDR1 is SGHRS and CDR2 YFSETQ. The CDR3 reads CASSLGRKSYGYTF. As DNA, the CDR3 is TGCGCCAGCAGCTTGGGACGGAAAAGCTATGGCTACACCTTC.

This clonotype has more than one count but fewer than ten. CDR3 protein: CASSPESGKGYGYTF. The CDR3 bases are TGTGCCAGCTCACCAGAGTCAGGGAAAGGCTATGGCTACACCTTC. The chain recombines TRBV18 with TRBJ1-2; tentative D call: TRBD1 (5 bases). Trimming left V 2 bases short and J 4 bases short, with 14 bases between. This CDR3 region has 15 residues. Germline V gene lookup returns CDR1 KGHSH and CDR2 LQKENI.

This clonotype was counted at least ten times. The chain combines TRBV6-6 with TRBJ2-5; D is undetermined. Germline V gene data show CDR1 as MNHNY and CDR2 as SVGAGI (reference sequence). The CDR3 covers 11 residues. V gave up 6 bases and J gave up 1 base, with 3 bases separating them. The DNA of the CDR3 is TGTGCCAGCAGGACCCAAGAGACCCAGTACTTC. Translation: CASRTQETQYF.

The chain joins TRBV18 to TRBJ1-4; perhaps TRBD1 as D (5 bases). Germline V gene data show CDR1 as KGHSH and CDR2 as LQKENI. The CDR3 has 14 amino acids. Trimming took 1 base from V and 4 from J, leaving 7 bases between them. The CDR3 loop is CASSPQGINEKLFF. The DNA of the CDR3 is TGTGCCAGCTCACCACAGGGGATTAATGAAAAACTGTTTTTT.

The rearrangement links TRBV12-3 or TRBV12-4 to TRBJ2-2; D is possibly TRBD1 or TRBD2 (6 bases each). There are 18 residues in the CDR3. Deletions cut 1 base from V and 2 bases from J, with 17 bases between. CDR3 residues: CASSLGTVGGTNTGELFF. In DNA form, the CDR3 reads TGTGCCAGCAGTTTAGGAACCGTGGGGGGCACTAACACCGGGGAGCTGTTTTTT.

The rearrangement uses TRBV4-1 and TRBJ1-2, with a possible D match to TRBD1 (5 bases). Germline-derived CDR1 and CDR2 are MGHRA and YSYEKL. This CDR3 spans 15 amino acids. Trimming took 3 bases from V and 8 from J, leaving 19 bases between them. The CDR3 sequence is CASSHPPGRGRGYTF. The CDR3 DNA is TGCGCCAGCAGCCATCCCCCGGGTAGGGGCCGCGGCTACACCTTC.

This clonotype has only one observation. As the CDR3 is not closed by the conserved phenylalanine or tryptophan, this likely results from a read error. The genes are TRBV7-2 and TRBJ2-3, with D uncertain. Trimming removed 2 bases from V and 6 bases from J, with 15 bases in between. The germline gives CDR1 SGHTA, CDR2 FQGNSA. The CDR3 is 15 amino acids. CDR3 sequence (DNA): TGTGCCAGCAGCTTAACCCGATTGGGGTCCGATACGCAGTATCTT. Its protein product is CASSLTRLGSDTQYL.

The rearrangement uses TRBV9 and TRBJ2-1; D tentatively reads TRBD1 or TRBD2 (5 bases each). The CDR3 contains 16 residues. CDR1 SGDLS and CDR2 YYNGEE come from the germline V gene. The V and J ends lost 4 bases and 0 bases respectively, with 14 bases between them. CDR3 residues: CASSSRGDLSYNEQFF. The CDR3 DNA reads TGTGCCAGCAGCTCCCGTGGGGACCTCTCCTACAATGAGCAGTTCTTC.

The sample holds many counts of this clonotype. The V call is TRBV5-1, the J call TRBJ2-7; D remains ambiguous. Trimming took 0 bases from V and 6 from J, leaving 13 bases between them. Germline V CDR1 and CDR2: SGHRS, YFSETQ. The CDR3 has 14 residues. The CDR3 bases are TGCGCCAGCAGCTTGGTGGCGGACCCACCCGAGCAGTACTTC. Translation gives CASSLVADPPEQYF.

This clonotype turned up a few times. The CDR3 DNA is TGTGCCAGCAGCAGCCGTGGGGGACAGGGAAAACTGTTTTTT. Encoded protein: CASSSRGGQGKLFF. The chain couples TRBV14 to TRBJ1-4; 9 nucleotides line up with TRBD1. From germline, CDR1 is SGHDN and CDR2 FVKESK. The CDR3 has 14 amino acids. V gave up 5 bases and J gave up 10 bases; unmatched junction bases: 8.

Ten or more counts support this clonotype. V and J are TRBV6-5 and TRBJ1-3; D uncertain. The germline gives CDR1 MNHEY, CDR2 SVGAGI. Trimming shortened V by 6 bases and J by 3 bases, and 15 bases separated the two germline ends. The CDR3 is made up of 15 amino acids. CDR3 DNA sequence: TGTGCCAGCAGCCCAACTCGAGCTCTTGGAAACACCATATATTTT. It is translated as CASSPTRALGNTIYF.